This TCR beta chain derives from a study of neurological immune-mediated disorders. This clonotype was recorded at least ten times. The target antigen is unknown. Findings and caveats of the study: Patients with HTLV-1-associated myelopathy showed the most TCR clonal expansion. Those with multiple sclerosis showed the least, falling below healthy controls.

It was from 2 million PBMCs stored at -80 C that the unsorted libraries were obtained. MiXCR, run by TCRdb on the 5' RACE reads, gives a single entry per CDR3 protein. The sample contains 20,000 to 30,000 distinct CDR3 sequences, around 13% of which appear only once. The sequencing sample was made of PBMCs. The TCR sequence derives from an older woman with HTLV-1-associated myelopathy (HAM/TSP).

The CDR3, as DNA: TGTGCTATATCGACGATGGATGGCTACACCTTC. This encodes CAISTMDGYTF. J is TRBJ1-2 and V is TRBV12-5, with D unclear. The V and J ends lost 10 bases and 6 bases respectively, with 12 bases between them. The germline gives CDR1 LGHNT, CDR2 FRNRAP. The CDR3 loop spans 11 amino acids. Combining the CDR3 with reference TRBV12-5 and TRBJ1-2 gives the whole variable domain DARVTQTPRHKVTEMGQEVTMRCQPILGHNTVFWYRQTMMQGLELLAYFRNRAPLDDSGMPKDRFSAEMPDATLATLKIQPSEPRDSAVYFCAISTMDGYTFGSGTRLTVV.